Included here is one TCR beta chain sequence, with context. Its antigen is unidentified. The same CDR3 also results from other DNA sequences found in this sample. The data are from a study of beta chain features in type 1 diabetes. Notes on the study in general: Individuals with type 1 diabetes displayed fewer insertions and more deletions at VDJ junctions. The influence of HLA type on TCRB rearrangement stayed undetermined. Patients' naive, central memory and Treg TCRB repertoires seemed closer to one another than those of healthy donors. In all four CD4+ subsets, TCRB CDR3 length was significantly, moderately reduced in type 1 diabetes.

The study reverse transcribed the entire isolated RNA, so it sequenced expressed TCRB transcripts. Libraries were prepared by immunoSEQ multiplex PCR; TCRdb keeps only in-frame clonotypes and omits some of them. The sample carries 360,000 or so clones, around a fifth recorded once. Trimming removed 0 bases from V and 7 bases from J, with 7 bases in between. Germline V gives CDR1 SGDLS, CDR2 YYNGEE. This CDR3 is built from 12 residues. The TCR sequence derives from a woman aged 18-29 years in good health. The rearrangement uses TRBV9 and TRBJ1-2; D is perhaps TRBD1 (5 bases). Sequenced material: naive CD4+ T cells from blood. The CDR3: CASSVVGGGYTF. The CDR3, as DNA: TGTGCCAGCAGCGTAGTCGGGGGTGGCTACACCTTC.